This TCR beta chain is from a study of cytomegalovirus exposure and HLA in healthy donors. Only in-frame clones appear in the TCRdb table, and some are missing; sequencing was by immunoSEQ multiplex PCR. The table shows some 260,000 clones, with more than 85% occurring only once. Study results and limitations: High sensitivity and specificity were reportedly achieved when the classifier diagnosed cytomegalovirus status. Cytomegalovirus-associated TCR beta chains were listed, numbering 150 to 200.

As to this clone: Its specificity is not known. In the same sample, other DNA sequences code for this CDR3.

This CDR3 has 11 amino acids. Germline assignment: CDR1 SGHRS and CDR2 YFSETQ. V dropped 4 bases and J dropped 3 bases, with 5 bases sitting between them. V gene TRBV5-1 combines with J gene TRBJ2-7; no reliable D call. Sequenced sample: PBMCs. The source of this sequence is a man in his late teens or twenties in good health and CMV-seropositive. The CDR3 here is CASSQNYEQYF. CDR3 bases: TGCGCCAGCAGCCAAAACTACGAGCAGTACTTC. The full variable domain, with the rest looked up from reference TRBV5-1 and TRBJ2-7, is KAGVTQTPRYLIKTRGQQVTLSCSPISGHRSVSWYQQTPGQGLQFLFEYFSETQRNKGNFPGRFSGRQFSNSRSEMNVSTLELGDSALYLCASSQNYEQYFGPGTRLTVT.